These 21 T cell receptor beta chains were all obtained from the same sample, sequenced in a study of blood T cell repertoires in COVID-19. Clones were read by immunoSEQ multiplex PCR, and TCRdb kept only the in-frame ones, dropping some. Found here are about 59,000 clones, 75% to 95% of them singletons; the top ten hold roughly 15%. Sample: peripheral blood. The origin of the receptors is a man older than 75 with acute or convalescent COVID-19.

The chain carries TRBV28 and TRBJ1-4; D call uncertain. Trimming pared 2 bases from V and 7 bases from J, leaving 5 bases between. CDR3 size: 12 residues. Germline V gene data show CDR1 as MDHEN and CDR2 as SYDVKM. This CDR3 is CASSLAGEKLFF. The DNA of the CDR3 is TGTGCCAGCAGTTTAGCGGGTGAAAAACTGTTTTTT.

The chain combines TRBV7-9 with TRBJ1-2; 12 bases line up with TRBD1. Germline V CDR1 and CDR2: SEHNR, FQNEAQ (reference sequence). V shed 0 bases and J 6 bases; nucleotides not matched to a gene: 5. CDR3 size: 16 residues. CDR3 in amino acids: CASSLAGTGGEDGYTF. The CDR3 DNA is TGTGCCAGCAGCTTAGCCGGGACAGGGGGCGAAGATGGCTACACCTTC.

The V and J genes are TRBV7-9 and TRBJ2-5, with D perhaps TRBD1 (6 bases). V lost 1 base and J 1 base, leaving 13 bases between the germline ends. Germline V gene data show CDR1 as SEHNR and CDR2 as FQNEAQ (reference sequence). CDR3 length: 16 amino acids. The CDR3 DNA reads TGTGCCAGCAGCTTAGGAGAACAGGGTTCCCAAGAGACCCAGTACTTC. This gives the protein CASSLGEQGSQETQYF.

The gene calls are TRBV4-1 and TRBJ1-1; weak D call: TRBD1 (5 bases). Germline CDR1 reads MGHRA; CDR2 reads YSYEKL. The CDR3 has 17 amino acids. With 0 bases removed from V and 5 bases from J, the gap between germline ends came to 19 bases. CDR3 nucleotides: TGCGCCAGCAGCCAAGATCGCCCACCCGCGACAGCTACTGAAGCTTTCTTT. It encodes CASSQDRPPATATEAFF.

This clone was observed a few times. This chain joins TRBV7-2 and TRBJ2-7, with unresolved D. This CDR3 has 13 residues. In germline, CDR1 is SGHTA, CDR2 FQGNSA. Trimming shortened V by 5 bases and J by 7 bases, and 15 bases separated the two germline ends. The CDR3 coding sequence is TGTGCCAGCAGCCCGACACCGCTGGGTGAGCAGTACTTC. Translation: CASSPTPLGEQYF. Based on the CDR3 plus reference TRBV7-2 and TRBJ2-7, the full variable domain is GAGVSQSPSNKVTEKGKDVELRCDPISGHTALYWYRQSLGQGLEFLIYFQGNSAPDKSGLPSDRFSAERTGGSVSTLTIQRTQQEDSAVYLCASSPTPLGEQYFGPGTRLTVT.

The chain couples TRBV4-1 to TRBJ2-5, with D perhaps TRBD2 (5 bases). Trimming took off 2 bases at V and 4 bases at J, with 11 bases between the two ends. This CDR3 has 14 residues. CDR1 is MGHRA, CDR2 YSYEKL, per germline. As DNA, the CDR3 is TGCGCCAGCAGCCAATTACTAGGACGAGAGACCCAGTACTTC. It specifies CASSQLLGRETQYF.

The CDR3 nucleotides read TGTGCCAGCAGTGAATGGGGCGGAACCCGAGGCTACACCTTC. Its protein product is CASSEWGGTRGYTF. The chain employs TRBV6-1 and TRBJ1-2; the D gene is possibly TRBD1 (5 bases). The CDR3 has 14 amino acids. Germline CDR1 and CDR2: MNHNS and SASEGT. Trimming cost V 2 bases and J 8 bases, with 15 bases left between them.

The V call is TRBV29-1, the J call TRBJ1-4; D remains unclear. The CDR3 extends over 13 amino acids. Trimming shortened V by 2 bases and J by 5 bases, and 9 bases separated the two germline ends. Germline V gene lookup returns CDR1 SQVTM and CDR2 ANQGSEA. The CDR3 region has the DNA TGCAGCGTTGAATTGGTGCTAAATGAAAAACTGTTTTTT. Translation gives CSVELVLNEKLFF.

The gene calls are TRBV11-1 and TRBJ2-4, with D uncertain. CDR1 and CDR2 from the germline V gene are SGHAT and FQDESV (reference sequence). The CDR3 runs to 15 residues. With 5 bases removed from V and 1 base from J, the gap between germline ends came to 12 bases. CDR3 sequence (DNA): TGTGCCAGCAGCCTCGCGGTTGGGGCCAAAAACATTCAGTACTTC. Its translation: CASSLAVGAKNIQYF.

The V call is TRBV5-6, the J call TRBJ2-3; 14 bases line up with TRBD2. Germline CDR1 and CDR2: SGHDT and YYEEEE. The CDR3 extends over 15 amino acids. Trimming cost V 0 bases and J 6 bases; bases outside gene matches: 0. Here the CDR3 reads CASSLGTSGGDTQYF. CDR3 nucleotides: TGTGCCAGCAGCTTGGGGACTAGCGGGGGGGATACGCAGTATTTT.

In this sample, this clone turned up once. The chain joins TRBV6-1 to TRBJ2-2; D remains ambiguous. Germline V gene sequence: CDR1 MNHNS, CDR2 SASEGT. The CDR3 has 16 residues. The ends were cut back, 6 bases at V and 6 bases at J, with 20 bases in the middle. CDR3 in amino acids: CASSEIPPQLPGELFF. CDR3 DNA: TGTGCCAGCAGCGAAATCCCCCCGCAACTCCCCGGGGAGCTGTTTTTT.

The chain combines TRBV5-8 with TRBJ1-2; 8 bases are shared with TRBD1. The V gene end was trimmed by 1 base and the J gene end by 3 bases; junction bases not matched to a gene: 2. The germline V gene encodes CDR1 SGHTS and CDR2 YDEGEE. The CDR3 length is 14 residues. CDR3 protein: CASSLPGGDYGYTF. The CDR3 DNA is TGTGCCAGCAGCTTGCCAGGGGGCGACTATGGCTACACCTTC.

V usage is TRBV7-8 and J usage is TRBJ2-1; no reliable D call. V was cut by 5 bases and J by 8 bases, with 16 bases left in between. Per germline, CDR1 SGHVS and CDR2 FQNEAQ. This CDR3 is 14 amino acids long. The CDR3 DNA reads TGTGCCAGCAGCCCCCGGTTGGGCTTAGATGAGCAGTTCTTC. This gives the protein CASSPRLGLDEQFF. The full variable domain, completed using reference TRBV7-8 and TRBJ2-1, is GAGVSQSPRYKVAKRGQDVALRCDPISGHVSLFWYQQALGQGPEFLTYFQNEAQLDKSGLPSDRFFAERPEGSVSTLKIQRTQQEDSAVYLCASSPRLGLDEQFFGPGTRLTVL.

The genes are TRBV19 and TRBJ2-1, with 8 bases lining up with TRBD1. The CDR3 loop spans 15 amino acids. The ends lost 5 bases at V and 3 bases at J; junction bases unmatched: 6. The V gene's germline CDR1 is LNHDA and CDR2 SQIVND (reference sequence). This CDR3 is CASSRQGNHYNEQFF. The CDR3 bases are TGTGCCAGTAGTCGACAGGGGAATCACTACAATGAGCAGTTCTTC.

V and J are TRBV3-1 (or the pseudogene TRBV3-2) and TRBJ1-1, with D unclear. Germline V gives CDR1 LGHDT, CDR2 YNNKEL (reference sequence). V was cut by 4 bases and J by 1 base, with 7 bases left in between. The CDR3 has 13 amino acids. DNA for the CDR3: TGTGCCAGCAGCCTGAACAAGAACACTGAAGCTTTCTTT. Translating it yields CASSLNKNTEAFF.

This clone has only one observation. This chain uses TRBV6-1 with TRBJ1-1; D is perhaps TRBD1 (6 bases). Deletions cut 2 bases from V and 0 bases from J, with 10 bases between. The CDR3 spans 15 residues. Per germline, CDR1 MNHNS and CDR2 SASEGT. The CDR3 loop is CASSEQGQLNTEAFF. In nucleotides, the CDR3 is TGTGCCAGCAGTGAACAGGGGCAACTGAACACTGAAGCTTTCTTT.

This clone was observed a handful of times. The CDR3: CASSLAGLAGGTGELFF. As DNA, the CDR3 is TGCGCCAGCAGCTTGGCGGGACTAGCGGGGGGCACCGGGGAGCTGTTTTTT. The rearrangement links TRBV5-1 to TRBJ2-2; 15 bases align to TRBD2. V was pared by 0 bases and J by 4 bases, with 1 base of the junction left unmatched. Germline CDR1 reads SGHRS; CDR2 reads YFSETQ. The CDR3 runs 17 residues. Supplemented by reference TRBV5-1 and TRBJ2-2, the full variable domain reads KAGVTQTPRYLIKTRGQQVTLSCSPISGHRSVSWYQQTPGQGLQFLFEYFSETQRNKGNFPGRFSGRQFSNSRSEMNVSTLELGDSALYLCASSLAGLAGGTGELFFGEGSRLTVL.

This chain connects TRBV6-4 to TRBJ2-5, with D perhaps TRBD2 (7 bases). Looked up from germline, CDR1 is MRHNA and CDR2 is SNTAGT. Trimming removed 1 base from V and 0 bases from J, with 15 bases in between. CDR3 length: 17 amino acids. CDR3 residues: CASSDFGGALYQETQYF. CDR3 DNA: TGTGCCAGCAGTGACTTTGGGGGGGCCCTCTACCAAGAGACCCAGTACTTC.

The genes are TRBV6-5 and TRBJ2-1, with 12 bases matching TRBD1. The CDR3 contains 15 residues. Germline V lookup: CDR1 MNHEY, CDR2 SVGAGI. With 5 bases clipped from V and 2 bases from J, the junction kept 1 base outside the gene matches. The CDR3: CASSRDRGPYNEQFF. DNA for the CDR3: TGTGCCAGCAGTAGGGACAGGGGGCCCTACAATGAGCAGTTCTTC.

This clone was seen a few times. The CDR3 here is CAISGGQGSYGYTF. CDR3 DNA: TGTGCCATCAGCGGGGGACAGGGAAGCTATGGCTACACCTTC. The chain carries TRBV10-3 and TRBJ1-2; 9 bases line up with TRBD1. The junction had 6 bases not matched to a gene; V was cut back by 6 bases and J by 4 bases. The CDR3 has 14 amino acids. Germline CDR1 ENHRY, CDR2 SYGVKD.

V is TRBV7-2 and J is TRBJ2-7; 7 bases match TRBD1. The length of the CDR3 is 15 residues. Germline lookup yields CDR1 SGHTA and CDR2 FQGNSA. The ends lost 1 base at V and 0 bases at J; junction bases unmatched: 3. CDR3 sequence: CASSLVGQTSYEQYF. The CDR3 nucleotides are TGTGCCAGCAGCTTAGTGGGACAGACCTCCTACGAGCAGTACTTC.